A few counts support the clone carrying this T cell receptor (beta chain). The data originate from a study of response to subunit inactivated influenza vaccine. The CDR3 length is 16 residues. Trimming at V came to 2 bases and at J to 6 bases, leaving 7 bases not matched to a gene. Germline V lookup: CDR1 SGHDT, CDR2 YYEEEE. TCRdb reprocessed the RT-PCR reads with MiXCR, giving one entry per CDR3 protein. The sample includes fewer than 800,000 distinct CDR3 sequences, more than 15% of them seen just once. This clonotype was sampled from a man aged 50 to 60 who received an inactivated influenza vaccine. The source was PBMCs from blood, collected 12 days after vaccination. This sequence joins TRBV5-6 and TRBJ2-1; 11 bases line up with TRBD2. For the CDR3, the DNA is TGTGCCAGCAGCTTTGAAGGGACTAGCGGCCTCAATGAGCAGTTCTTC. It specifies CASSFEGTSGLNEQFF.